This T cell receptor (beta chain) was sequenced in a study of cytomegalovirus exposure and HLA in healthy donors. Study information: HLA-typed donors contributed around 88 million unique TCRs, which were held in an early data release.

The CDR3 consists of 18 residues. Germline values: CDR1 MNHEY, CDR2 SMNVEV (reference sequence). V trimming: 3 bases; J trimming: 3 bases; junction bases outside the gene matches: 7. This clone was seen once. Its antigen is unknown. General observations from the study: In a later analysis, specific HLA alleles were associated with 15,000 or so TCR beta sequences at a 0.05 false discovery rate.

The primer mix had 60 Vbeta and 13 Jbeta primers. Profiled with immunoSEQ multiplex PCR; TCRdb holds only in-frame clones, not every one. The data contain 100,000 to 150,000 clones, more than 65% of them singletons. The J gene is TRBJ2-1, the V gene TRBV27; TRBD2 matches 14 bases. This receptor was taken from a woman in her sixties or seventies in good health and CMV-seropositive. The sample comprised PBMCs. CDR3 sequence: CASSFYSGTSGSYNEQFF. The CDR3 nucleotides read TGTGCCAGCAGTTTCTATTCTGGGACTAGCGGGAGCTACAATGAGCAGTTCTTC.